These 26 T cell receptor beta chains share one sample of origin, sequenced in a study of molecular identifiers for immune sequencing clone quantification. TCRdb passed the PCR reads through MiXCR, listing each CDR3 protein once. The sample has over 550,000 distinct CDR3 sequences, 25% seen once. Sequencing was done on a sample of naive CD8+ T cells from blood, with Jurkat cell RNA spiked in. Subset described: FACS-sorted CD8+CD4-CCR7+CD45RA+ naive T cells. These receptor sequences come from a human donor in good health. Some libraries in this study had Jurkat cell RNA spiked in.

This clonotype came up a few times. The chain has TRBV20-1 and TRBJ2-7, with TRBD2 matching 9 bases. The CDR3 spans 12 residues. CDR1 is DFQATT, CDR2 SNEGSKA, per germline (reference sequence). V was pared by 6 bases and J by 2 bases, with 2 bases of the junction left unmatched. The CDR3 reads CSAASGTYEQYF. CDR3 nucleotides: TGCAGTGCAGCTAGCGGGACCTACGAGCAGTACTTC.

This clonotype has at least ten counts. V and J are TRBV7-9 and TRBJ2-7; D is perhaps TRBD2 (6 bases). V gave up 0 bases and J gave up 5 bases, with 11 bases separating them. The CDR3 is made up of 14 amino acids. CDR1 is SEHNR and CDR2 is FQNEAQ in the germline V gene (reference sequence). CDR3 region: CASSLALGGDEQYF. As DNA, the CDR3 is TGTGCCAGCAGCTTAGCCCTCGGGGGAGACGAGCAGTACTTC.

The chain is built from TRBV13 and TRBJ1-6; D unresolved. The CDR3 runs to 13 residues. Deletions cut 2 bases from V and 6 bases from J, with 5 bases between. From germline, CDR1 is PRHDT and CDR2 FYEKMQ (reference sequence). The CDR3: CASSLLVNSPLHF. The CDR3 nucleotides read TGTGCCAGCAGCTTATTGGTTAATTCACCCCTCCACTTT.

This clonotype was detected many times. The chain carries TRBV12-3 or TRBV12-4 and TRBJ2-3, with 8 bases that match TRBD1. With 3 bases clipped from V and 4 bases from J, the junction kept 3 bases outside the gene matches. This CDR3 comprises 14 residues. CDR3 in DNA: TGTGCCAGCAGTTTGGGCAGGGGGCCAGATACGCAGTATTTT. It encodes CASSLGRGPDTQYF.

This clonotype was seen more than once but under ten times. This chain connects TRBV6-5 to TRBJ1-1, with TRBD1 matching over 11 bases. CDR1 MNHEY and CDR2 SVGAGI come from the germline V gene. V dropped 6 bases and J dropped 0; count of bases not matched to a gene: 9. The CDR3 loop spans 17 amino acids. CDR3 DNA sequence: TGTGCCAGCAGCGGACGGGACAGGGGGTACATGAACACTGAAGCTTTCTTT. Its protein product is CASSGRDRGYMNTEAFF.

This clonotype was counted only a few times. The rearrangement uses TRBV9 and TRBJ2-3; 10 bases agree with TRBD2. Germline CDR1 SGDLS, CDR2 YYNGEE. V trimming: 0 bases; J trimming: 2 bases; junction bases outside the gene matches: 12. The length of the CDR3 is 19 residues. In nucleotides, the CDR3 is TGTGCCAGCAGCGTAGGGGGGCTAGCGGGGGCCGGACTCACAGATACGCAGTATTTT. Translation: CASSVGGLAGAGLTDTQYF.

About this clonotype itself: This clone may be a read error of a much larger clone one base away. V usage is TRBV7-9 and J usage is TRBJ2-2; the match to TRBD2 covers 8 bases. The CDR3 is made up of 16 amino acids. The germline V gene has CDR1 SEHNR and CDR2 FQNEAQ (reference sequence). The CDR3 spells CASSSAGGRVTGGLFF. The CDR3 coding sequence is TGTGCCAGCAGCTCCGCGGGGGGCCGTGTCACCGGGGGGCTGTTTTTT.

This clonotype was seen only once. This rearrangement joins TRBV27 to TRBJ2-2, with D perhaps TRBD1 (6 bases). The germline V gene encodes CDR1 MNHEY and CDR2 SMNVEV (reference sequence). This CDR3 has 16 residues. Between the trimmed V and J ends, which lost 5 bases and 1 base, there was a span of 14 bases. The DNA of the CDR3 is TGTGCCAGCAGTGCCCTCGAGACAGGGAACACCGGGGAGCTGTTTTTT. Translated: CASSALETGNTGELFF.

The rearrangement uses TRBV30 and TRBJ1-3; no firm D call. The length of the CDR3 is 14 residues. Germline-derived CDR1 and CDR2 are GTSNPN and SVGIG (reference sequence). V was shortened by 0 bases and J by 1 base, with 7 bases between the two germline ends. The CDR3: CAWSVGGSGNTIYF. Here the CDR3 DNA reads TGTGCCTGGAGTGTAGGAGGGTCTGGAAACACCATATATTTT.

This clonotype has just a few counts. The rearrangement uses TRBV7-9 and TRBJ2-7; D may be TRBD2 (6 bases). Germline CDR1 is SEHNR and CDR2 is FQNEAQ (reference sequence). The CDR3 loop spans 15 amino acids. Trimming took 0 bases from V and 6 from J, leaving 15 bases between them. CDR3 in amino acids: CASSLAGGDVTEQYF. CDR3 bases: TGTGCCAGCAGCTTAGCGGGAGGCGACGTTACCGAGCAGTACTTC.

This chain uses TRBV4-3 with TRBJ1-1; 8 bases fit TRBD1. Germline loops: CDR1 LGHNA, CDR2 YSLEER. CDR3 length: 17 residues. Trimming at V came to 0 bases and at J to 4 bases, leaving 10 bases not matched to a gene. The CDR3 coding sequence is TGCGCCAGCAGCCAAGATAGGGCAGGGGGCGTGGGCACTGAAGCTTTCTTT. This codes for CASSQDRAGGVGTEAFF.

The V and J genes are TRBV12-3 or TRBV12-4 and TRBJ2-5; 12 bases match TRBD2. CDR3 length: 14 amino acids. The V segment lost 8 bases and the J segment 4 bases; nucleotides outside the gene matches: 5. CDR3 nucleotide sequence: TGTGCCAGCTTTCCGGGACTAGCGGGAGAGACCCAGTACTTC. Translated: CASFPGLAGETQYF.

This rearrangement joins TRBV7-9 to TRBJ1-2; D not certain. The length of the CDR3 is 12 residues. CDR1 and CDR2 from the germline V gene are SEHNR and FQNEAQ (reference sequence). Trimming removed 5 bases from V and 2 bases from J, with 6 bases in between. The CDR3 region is CASSSTNYGYTF. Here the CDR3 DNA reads TGTGCCAGCAGCAGCACGAACTATGGCTACACCTTC.

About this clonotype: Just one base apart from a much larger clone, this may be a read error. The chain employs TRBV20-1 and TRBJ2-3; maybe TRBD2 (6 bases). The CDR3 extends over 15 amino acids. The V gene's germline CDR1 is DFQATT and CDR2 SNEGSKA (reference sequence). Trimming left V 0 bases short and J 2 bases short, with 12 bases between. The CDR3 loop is CSARDFSGTTDTQYF. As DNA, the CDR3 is TGCAGTGCTAGAGATTTTAGCGGAACCACAGATACGCAGTATTTT.

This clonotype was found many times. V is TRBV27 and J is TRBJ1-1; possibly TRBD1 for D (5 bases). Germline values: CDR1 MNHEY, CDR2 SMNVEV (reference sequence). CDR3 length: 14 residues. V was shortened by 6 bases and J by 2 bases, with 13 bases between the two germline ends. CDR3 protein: CASSPRGVNTEAFF. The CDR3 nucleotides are TGTGCCAGCAGCCCTAGGGGCGTAAACACTGAAGCTTTCTTT.

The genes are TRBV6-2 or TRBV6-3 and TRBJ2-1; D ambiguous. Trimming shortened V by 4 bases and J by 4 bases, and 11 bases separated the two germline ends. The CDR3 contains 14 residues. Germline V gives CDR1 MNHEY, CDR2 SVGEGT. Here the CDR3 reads CASSSETPYNEQFF. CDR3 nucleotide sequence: TGTGCCAGCAGTTCAGAGACACCATACAATGAGCAGTTCTTC.

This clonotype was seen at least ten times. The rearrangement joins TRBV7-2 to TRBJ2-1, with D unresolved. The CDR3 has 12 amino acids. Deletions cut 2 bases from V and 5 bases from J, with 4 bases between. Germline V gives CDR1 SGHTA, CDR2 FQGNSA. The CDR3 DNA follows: TGTGCCAGCAGCTTAAGCGACAATGAGCAGTTCTTC. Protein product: CASSLSDNEQFF.

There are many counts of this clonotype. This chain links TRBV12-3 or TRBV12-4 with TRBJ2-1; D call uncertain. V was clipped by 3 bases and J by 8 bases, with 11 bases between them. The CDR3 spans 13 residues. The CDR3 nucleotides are TGTGCCAGCAGTTTTCCAATGAACGATGAGCAGTTCTTC. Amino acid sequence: CASSFPMNDEQFF.

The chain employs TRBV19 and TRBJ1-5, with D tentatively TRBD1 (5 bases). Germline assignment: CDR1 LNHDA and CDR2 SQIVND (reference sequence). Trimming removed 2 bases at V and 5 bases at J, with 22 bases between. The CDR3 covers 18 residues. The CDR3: CASSINYGGGPFYQPQHF. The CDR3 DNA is TGTGCCAGTAGTATAAATTATGGGGGGGGACCTTTCTATCAGCCCCAGCATTTT.

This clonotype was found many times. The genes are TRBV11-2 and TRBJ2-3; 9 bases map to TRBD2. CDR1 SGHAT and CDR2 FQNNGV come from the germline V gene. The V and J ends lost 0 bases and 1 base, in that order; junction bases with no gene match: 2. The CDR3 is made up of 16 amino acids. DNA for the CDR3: TGTGCCAGCAGCTTAGAGGTAGCGGGGGGCACAGATACGCAGTATTTT. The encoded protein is CASSLEVAGGTDTQYF.

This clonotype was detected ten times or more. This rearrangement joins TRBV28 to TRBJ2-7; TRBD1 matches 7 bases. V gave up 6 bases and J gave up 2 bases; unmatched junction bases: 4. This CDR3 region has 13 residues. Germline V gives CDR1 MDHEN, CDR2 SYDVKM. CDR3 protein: CASRPTGAYEQYF. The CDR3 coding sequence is TGTGCCAGCAGGCCAACAGGGGCCTACGAGCAGTACTTC.

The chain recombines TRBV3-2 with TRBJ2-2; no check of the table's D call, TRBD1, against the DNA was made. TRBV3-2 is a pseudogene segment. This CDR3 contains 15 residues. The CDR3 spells CASSQTDRDTGELFF. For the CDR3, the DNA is TGTGCCAGCAGCCAAACGGACAGGGACACCGGGGAGCTGTTTTTT.

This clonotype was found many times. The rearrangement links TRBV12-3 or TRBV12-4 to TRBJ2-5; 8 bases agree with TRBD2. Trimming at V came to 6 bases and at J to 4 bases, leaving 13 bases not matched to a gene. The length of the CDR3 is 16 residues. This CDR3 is CASSLLPGSGGETQYF. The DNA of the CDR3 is TGTGCCAGCAGCCTCCTCCCGGGGAGCGGGGGAGAGACCCAGTACTTC.

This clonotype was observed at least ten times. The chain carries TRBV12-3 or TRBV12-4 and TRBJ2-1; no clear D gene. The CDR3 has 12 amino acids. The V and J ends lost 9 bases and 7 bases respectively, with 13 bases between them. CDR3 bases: TGTGCCAGTAAACCCGTTGGGAATGAGCAGTTCTTC. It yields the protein CASKPVGNEQFF.

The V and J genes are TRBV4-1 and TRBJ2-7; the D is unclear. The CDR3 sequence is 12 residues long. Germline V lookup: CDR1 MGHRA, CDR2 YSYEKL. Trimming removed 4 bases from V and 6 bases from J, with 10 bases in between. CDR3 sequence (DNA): TGCGCCAGCAGCCTGATTGTCTTCGAGCAGTACTTC. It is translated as CASSLIVFEQYF.

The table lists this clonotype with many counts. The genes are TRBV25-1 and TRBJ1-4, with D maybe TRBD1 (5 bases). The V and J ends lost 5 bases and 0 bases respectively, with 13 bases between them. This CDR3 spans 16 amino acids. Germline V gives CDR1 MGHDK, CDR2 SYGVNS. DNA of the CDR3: TGTGCCAGCAGTACTCCCGGGGGAGCAACTAATGAAAAACTGTTTTTT. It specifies CASSTPGGATNEKLFF.